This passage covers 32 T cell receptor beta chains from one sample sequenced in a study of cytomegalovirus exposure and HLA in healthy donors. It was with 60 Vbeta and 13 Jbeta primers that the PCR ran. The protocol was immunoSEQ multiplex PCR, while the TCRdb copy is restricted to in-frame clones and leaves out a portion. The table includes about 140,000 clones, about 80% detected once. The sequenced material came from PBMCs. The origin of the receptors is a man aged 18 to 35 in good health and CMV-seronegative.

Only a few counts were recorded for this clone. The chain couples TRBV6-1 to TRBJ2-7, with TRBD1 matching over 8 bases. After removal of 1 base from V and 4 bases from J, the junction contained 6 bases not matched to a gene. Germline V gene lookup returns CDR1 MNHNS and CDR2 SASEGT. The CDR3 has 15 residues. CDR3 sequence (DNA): TGTGCCAGCAGTGAAGGAGCAGGGGGCGCGTACGAGCAGTACTTC. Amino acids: CASSEGAGGAYEQYF.

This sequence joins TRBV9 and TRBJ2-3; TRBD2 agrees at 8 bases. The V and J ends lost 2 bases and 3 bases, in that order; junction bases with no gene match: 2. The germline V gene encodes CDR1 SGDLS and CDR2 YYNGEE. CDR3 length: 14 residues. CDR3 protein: CASSVSGETDTQYF. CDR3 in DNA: TGTGCCAGCAGCGTTAGCGGGGAGACAGATACGCAGTATTTT.

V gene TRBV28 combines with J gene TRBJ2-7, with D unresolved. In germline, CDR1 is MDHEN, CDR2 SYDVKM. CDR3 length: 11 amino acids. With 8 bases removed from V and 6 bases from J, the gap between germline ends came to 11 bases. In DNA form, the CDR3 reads TGTGCCAGCCGCGATACCCGCGAGCAGTACTTC. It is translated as CASRDTREQYF.

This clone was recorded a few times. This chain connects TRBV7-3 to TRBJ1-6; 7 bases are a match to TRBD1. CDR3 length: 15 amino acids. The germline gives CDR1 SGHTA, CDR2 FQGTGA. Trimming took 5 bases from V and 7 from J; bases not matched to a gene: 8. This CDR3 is CASSPTGTANSPLHF. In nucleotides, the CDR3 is TGTGCCAGCAGCCCGACAGGGACGGCCAATTCACCCCTCCACTTT.

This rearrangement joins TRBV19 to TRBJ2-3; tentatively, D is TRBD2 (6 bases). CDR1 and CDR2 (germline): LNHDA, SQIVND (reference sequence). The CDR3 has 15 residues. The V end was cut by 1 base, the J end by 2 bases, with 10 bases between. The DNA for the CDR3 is TGTGCCAGTAGTATAGGGGGGGTCCTCACAGATACGCAGTATTTT. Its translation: CASSIGGVLTDTQYF.

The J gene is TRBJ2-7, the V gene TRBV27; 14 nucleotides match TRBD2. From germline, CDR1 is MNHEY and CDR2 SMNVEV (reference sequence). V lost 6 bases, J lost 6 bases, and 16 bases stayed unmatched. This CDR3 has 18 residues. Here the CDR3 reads CASSSGLAGGPARGEQYF. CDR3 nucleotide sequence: TGTGCCAGCAGCTCAGGACTAGCGGGAGGCCCCGCCAGGGGCGAGCAGTACTTC.

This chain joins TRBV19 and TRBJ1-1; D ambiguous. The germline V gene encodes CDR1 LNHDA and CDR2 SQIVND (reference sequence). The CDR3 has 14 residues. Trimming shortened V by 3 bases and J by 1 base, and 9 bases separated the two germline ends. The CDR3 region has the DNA TGTGCCAGTAGTATCCTCTCGGGGAACACTGAAGCTTTCTTT. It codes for CASSILSGNTEAFF.

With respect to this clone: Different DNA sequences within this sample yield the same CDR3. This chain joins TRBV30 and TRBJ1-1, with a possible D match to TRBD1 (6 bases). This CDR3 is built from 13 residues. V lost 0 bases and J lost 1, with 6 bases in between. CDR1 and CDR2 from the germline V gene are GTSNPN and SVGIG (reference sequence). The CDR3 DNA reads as TGTGCCTGGAGTGTACAGGGGAACACTGAAGCTTTCTTT. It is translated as CAWSVQGNTEAFF.

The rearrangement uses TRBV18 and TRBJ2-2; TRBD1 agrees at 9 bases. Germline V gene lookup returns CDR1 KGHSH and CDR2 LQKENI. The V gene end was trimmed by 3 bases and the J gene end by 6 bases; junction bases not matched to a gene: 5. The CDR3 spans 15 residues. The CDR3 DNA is TGTGCCAGCTCACCGACAGGGGGGTCGTCCGGGGAGCTGTTTTTT. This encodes CASSPTGGSSGELFF.

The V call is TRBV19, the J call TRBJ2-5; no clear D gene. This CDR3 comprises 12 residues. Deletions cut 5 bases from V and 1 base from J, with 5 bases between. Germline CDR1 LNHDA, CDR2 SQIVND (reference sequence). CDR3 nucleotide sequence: TGTGCCAGTAGTCAGTCCCAAGAGACCCAGTACTTC. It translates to CASSQSQETQYF. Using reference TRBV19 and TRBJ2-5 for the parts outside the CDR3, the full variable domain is DGGITQSPKYLFRKEGQNVTLSCEQNLNHDAMYWYRQDPGQGLRLIYYSQIVNDFQKGDIAEGYSVSREKKESFPLTVTSAQKNPTAFYLCASSQSQETQYFGPGTRLLVL.

In nucleotides, the CDR3 is TGTGCCAGCACCGAGGGAGCGGGAGCGGGGTTGGTGACCCAGTACTTC. Its translation: CASTEGAGAGLVTQYF. V usage is TRBV7-9 and J usage is TRBJ2-5; 8 positions agree with TRBD2. J gave up 7 bases and V 7 bases, and 17 bases lay outside the gene matches. The CDR3 is 16 amino acids. Germline V lookup: CDR1 SEHNR, CDR2 FQNEAQ (reference sequence).

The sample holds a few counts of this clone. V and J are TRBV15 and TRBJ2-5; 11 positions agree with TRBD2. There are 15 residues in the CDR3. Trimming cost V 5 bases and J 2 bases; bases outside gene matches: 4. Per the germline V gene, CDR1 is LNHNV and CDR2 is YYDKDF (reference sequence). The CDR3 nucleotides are TGTGCCACCAGCTTCCGACTAGCGGGGCAAGAGACCCAGTACTTC. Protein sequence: CATSFRLAGQETQYF.

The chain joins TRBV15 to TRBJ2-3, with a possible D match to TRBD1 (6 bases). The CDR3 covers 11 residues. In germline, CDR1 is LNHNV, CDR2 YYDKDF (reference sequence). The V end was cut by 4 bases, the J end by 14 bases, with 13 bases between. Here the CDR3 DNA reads TGTGCCACCAGCACCAGGGGAAGGCGGTATTTT. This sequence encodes CATSTRGRRYF.

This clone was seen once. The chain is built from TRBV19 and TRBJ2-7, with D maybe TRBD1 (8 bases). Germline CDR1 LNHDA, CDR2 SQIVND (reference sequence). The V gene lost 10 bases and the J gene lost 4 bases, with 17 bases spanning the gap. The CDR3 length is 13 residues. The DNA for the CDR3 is TGTGCCACCGGACAGGGAGGGGAATACGAGCAGTACTTC. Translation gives CATGQGGEYEQYF.

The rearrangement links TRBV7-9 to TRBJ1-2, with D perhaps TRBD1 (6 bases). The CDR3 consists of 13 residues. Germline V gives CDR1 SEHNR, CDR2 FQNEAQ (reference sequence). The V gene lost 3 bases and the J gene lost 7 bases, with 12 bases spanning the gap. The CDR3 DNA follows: TGTGCCAGCAGCTTGGGGGCGCTCTCTGGCTACACCTTC. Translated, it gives CASSLGALSGYTF.

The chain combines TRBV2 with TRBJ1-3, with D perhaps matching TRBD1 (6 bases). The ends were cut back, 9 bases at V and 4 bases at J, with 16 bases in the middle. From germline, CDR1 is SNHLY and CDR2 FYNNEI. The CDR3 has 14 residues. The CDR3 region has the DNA TGTGCCAGTAGGCTCAGGGGCTCAGGAAACACCATATATTTT. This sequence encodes CASRLRGSGNTIYF.

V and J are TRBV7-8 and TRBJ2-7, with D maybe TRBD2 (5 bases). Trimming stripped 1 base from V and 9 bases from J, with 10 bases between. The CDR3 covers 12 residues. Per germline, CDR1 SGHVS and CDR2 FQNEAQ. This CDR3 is CASSLGRGPQYF. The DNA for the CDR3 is TGTGCCAGCAGCTTAGGAAGAGGGCCGCAGTACTTC. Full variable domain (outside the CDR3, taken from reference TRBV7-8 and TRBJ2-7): GAGVSQSPRYKVAKRGQDVALRCDPISGHVSLFWYQQALGQGPEFLTYFQNEAQLDKSGLPSDRFFAERPEGSVSTLKIQRTQQEDSAVYLCASSLGRGPQYFGPGTRLTVT.

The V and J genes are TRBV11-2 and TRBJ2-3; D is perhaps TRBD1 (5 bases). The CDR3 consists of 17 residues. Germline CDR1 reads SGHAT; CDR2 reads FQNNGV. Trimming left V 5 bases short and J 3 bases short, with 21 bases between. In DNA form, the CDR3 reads TGTGCCAGCAGCCCGGGCAGGGCGGAAAGGGCTACAGATACGCAGTATTTT. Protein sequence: CASSPGRAERATDTQYF.

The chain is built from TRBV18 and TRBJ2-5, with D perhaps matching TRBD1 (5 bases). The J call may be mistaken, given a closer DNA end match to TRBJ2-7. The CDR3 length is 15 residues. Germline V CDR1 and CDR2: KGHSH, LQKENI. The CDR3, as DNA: TGTGCCAGCTCGGCCGGAATCAGGGTCCCCTACGAGCAGTACTTC. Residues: CASSAGIRVPYEQYF.

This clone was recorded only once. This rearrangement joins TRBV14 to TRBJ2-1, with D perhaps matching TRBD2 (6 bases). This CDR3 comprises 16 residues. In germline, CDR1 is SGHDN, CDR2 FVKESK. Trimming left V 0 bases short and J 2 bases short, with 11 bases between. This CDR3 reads CASSQDLLAAYNEQFF. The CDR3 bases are TGTGCCAGCAGCCAAGATTTATTAGCGGCCTACAATGAGCAGTTCTTC. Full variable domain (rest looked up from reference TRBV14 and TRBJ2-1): EAGVTQFPSHSVIEKGQTVTLRCDPISGHDNLYWYRRVMGKEIKFLLHFVKESKQDESGMPNNRFLAERTGGTYSTLKVQPAELEDSGVYFCASSQDLLAAYNEQFFGPGTRLTVL.

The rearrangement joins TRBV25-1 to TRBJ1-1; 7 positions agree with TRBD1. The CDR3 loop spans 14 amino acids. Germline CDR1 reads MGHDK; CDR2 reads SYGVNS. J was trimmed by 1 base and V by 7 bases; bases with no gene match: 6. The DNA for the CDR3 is TGTGCCAGCACCCTACAGGGGTGGAACACTGAAGCTTTCTTT. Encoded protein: CASTLQGWNTEAFF.

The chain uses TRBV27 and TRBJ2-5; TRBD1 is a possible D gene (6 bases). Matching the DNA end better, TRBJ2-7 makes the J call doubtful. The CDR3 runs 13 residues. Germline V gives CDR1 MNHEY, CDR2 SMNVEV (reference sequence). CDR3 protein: CASSWDNSYEQYF. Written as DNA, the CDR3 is TGTGCCAGCAGTTGGGACAACTCCTACGAGCAGTACTTC.

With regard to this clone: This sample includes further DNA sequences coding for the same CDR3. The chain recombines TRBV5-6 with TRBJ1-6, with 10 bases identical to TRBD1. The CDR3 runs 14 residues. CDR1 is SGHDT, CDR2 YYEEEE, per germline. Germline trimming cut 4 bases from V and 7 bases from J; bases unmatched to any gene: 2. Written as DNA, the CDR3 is TGTGCCAGCAGCCCGGACAGGGGGAATTCACCCCTCCACTTT. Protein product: CASSPDRGNSPLHF.

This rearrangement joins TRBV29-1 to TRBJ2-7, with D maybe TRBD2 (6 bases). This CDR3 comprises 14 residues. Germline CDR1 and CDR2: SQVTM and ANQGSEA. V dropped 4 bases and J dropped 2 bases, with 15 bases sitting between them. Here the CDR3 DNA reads TGCAGCGTTGTAAAGGGCGGGGACCCCTACGAGCAGTACTTC. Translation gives CSVVKGGDPYEQYF.

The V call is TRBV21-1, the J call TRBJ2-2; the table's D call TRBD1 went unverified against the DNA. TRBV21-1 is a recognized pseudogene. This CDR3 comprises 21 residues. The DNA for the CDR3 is TGTGCCAGCAGCAAACCCTCCTCGAAGCCAAAGACAGGGTCTAACACCGGGGAGCTGTTTTTT. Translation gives CASSKPSSKPKTGSNTGELFF.

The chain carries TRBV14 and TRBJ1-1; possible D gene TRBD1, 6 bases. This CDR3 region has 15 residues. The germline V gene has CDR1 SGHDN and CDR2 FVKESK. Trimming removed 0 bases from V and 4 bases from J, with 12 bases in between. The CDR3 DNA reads TGTGCCAGCAGCCAAGATCTTGTGGGGGCCACTGAAGCTTTCTTT. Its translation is CASSQDLVGATEAFF.

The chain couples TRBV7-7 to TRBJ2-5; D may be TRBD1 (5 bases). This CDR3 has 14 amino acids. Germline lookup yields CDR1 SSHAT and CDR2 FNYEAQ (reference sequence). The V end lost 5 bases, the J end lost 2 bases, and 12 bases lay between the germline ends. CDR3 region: CASSISRGQETQYF. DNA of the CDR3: TGTGCCAGCAGCATCAGTAGGGGACAAGAGACCCAGTACTTC.

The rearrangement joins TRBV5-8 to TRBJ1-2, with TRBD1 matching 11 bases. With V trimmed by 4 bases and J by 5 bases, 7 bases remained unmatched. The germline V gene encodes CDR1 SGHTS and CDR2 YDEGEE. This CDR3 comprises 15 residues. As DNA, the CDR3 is TGTGCCAGCAGCGCCGGGACAGGGGGTTTGTATGGCTACACCTTC. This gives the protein CASSAGTGGLYGYTF.

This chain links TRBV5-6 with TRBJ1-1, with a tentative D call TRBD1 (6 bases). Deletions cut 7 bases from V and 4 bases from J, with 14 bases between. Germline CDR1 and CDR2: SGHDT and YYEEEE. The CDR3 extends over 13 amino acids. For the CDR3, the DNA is TGTGCCAGCCGATGGTTACAGGGCACTGAAGCTTTCTTT. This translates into CASRWLQGTEAFF.

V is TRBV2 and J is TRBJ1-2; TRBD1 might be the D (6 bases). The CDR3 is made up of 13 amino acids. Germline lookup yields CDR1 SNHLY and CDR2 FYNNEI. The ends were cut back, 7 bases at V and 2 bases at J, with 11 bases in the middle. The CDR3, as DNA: TGTGCCAGCAAATTACAGGGAAACTATGGCTACACCTTC. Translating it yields CASKLQGNYGYTF.

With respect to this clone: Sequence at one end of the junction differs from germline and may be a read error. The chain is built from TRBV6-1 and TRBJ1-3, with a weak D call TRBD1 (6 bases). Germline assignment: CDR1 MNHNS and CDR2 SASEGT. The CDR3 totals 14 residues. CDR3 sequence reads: CASGETGNGNTIYF. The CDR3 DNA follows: TGTGCCAGCGGTGAAACAGGGAACGGAAACACCATATATTTT.

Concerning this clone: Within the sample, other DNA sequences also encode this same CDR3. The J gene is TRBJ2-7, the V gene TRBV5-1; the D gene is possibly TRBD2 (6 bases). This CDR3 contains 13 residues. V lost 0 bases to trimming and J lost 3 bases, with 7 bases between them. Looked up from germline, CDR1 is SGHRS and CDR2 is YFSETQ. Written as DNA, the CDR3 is TGCGCCAGCAGCTTGGCCGGGAGCTACGAGCAGTACTTC. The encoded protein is CASSLAGSYEQYF.